Shown below are 8 T cell receptor beta chains from a single sample sequenced in a study of Ad26.COV2.S vaccination and SARS-CoV-2 variants. Sequenced by immunoSEQ multiplex PCR; TCRdb stores in-frame clones only, minus some. The sample carries fewer than 800,000 clones, about 90% recorded once. This sample's treatment: 19 received Ad26.COV2.S at low or high dose, single or two shots; 5 received placebo; per-sample allocation not given. It was on day 63 after the first vaccine or placebo injection that samples were taken. Source: peripheral blood, taken in a trial of Ad26.COV2.S vaccine versus placebo. The receptors originated from a person between 18 and 60 years old who received the Ad26.COV2.S COVID-19 vaccine or a placebo.

The rearrangement links TRBV10-3 to TRBJ1-3, with D possibly matching TRBD1 (6 bases). Germline CDR1 ENHRY, CDR2 SYGVKD. The CDR3 sequence is 15 residues long. V shed 4 bases and J shed 4 bases, with 14 bases lying between them. Written as DNA, the CDR3 is TGTGCCATCAGTGGGGGGCAGGAGACCGGAAACACCATATATTTT. Translated: CAISGGQETGNTIYF.

The chain is built from TRBV2 and TRBJ1-1; weak D call: TRBD1 (5 bases). The CDR3 runs 14 residues. Looked up from germline, CDR1 is SNHLY and CDR2 is FYNNEI. V shed 5 bases and J shed 5 bases, with 15 bases lying between them. In DNA, the CDR3 is TGTGCCAGCAGTACAAGGGCTGGGGGAACTGAAGCTTTCTTT. Protein product: CASSTRAGGTEAFF.

The CDR3 protein is CATKGTGGITGELFF. CDR3 DNA: TGTGCCACAAAGGGGACAGGGGGCATCACCGGGGAGCTGTTTTTT. The genes are TRBV19 and TRBJ2-2; 12 bases agree with TRBD1. The J segment lost 4 bases and the V segment lost 10 bases, leaving 7 bases of the junction unmatched. Germline CDR1 reads LNHDA; CDR2 reads SQIVND (reference sequence). This CDR3 is built from 15 residues.

This chain uses TRBV12-3 or TRBV12-4 with TRBJ2-7, with a weak D call TRBD2 (6 bases). V was clipped by 6 bases and J by 1 base, with 10 bases between them. This CDR3 has 13 amino acids. The CDR3 DNA follows: TGTGCCAGCAGGGTAGCGGCGTCCTACGAGCAGTACTTC. This translates into CASRVAASYEQYF.

This clone was detected ten times or more. CDR3 sequence reads: CASRDDNSPLHF. The CDR3 region has the DNA TGCGCCAGCAGGGACGATAATTCACCCCTCCACTTT. The chain is built from TRBV5-1 and TRBJ1-6; D not resolved. Germline loops: CDR1 SGHRS, CDR2 YFSETQ. CDR3 length: 12 residues. Trimming cost V 5 bases and J 5 bases, with 5 bases left between them. Full variable domain (rest looked up from reference TRBV5-1 and TRBJ1-6): KAGVTQTPRYLIKTRGQQVTLSCSPISGHRSVSWYQQTPGQGLQFLFEYFSETQRNKGNFPGRFSGRQFSNSRSEMNVSTLELGDSALYLCASRDDNSPLHFGNGTRLTVT.

The chain employs TRBV27 and TRBJ2-1; D might be TRBD2 (6 bases). From germline, CDR1 is MNHEY and CDR2 SMNVEV (reference sequence). Trimming removed 2 bases from V and 0 bases from J, with 11 bases in between. There are 16 residues in the CDR3. This CDR3 is CASSLVAGSSYNEQFF. CDR3 sequence (DNA): TGTGCCAGCAGTTTAGTTGCGGGAAGCTCCTACAATGAGCAGTTCTTC.

Concerning this clone itself: Mismatch with germline at one junction end may stem from a read error. The CDR3 DNA is TGTGCCATCACTGAGGGACACTACTATGGCTACACCTTC. Protein sequence: CAITEGHYYGYTF. The chain joins TRBV10-3 to TRBJ1-2; a possible D gene is TRBD1 (6 bases). From germline, CDR1 is ENHRY and CDR2 SYGVKD. This CDR3 has 13 amino acids.

Regarding this clone: The same CDR3 also results from other DNA sequences found in this sample. This chain connects TRBV30 to TRBJ2-1, with 8 bases that match TRBD1. The ends lost 0 bases at V and 3 bases at J; junction bases unmatched: 1. CDR1 GTSNPN and CDR2 SVGIG come from the germline V gene (reference sequence). This CDR3 comprises 14 residues. The DNA of the CDR3 is TGTGCCTGGAGTGTAGGGACAGGCTACAATGAGCAGTTCTTC. This sequence encodes CAWSVGTGYNEQFF.